This entry describes one TCR beta chain. This record belongs to a study of CD8+ T cells in alopecia areata. Turning to the study itself: Treated patients took oral tofacitinib at 5 to 10 mg twice daily.

The V segment lost 4 bases and the J segment 2 bases; nucleotides outside the gene matches: 4. This CDR3 is 15 amino acids long. The germline V gene has CDR1 MGHRA and CDR2 YSYEKL. The treatment is: oral pan-JAK inhibitor, 5-10 mg twice daily. Investigators isolated RNA and reverse transcribed it into cDNA to act as the sequencing template. TCRdb keeps only in-frame clones here, not all; method: immunoSEQ multiplex PCR. Of approximately 210,000 clones in the sample, 64% are singletons; the top ten hold 4% to 5%. The sequencing here drew on CD4+ T cells sorted from blood, taken at week 4, from a patient treated with tofacitinib. J is TRBJ2-7 and V is TRBV4-1; TRBD2 agrees at 11 bases. The sequence was obtained from a human donor with alopecia areata. CDR3 sequence (DNA): TGCGCCAGCAGCCGAGGGACTAGCGGCACCTACGAGCAGTACTTC. It codes for CASSRGTSGTYEQYF.